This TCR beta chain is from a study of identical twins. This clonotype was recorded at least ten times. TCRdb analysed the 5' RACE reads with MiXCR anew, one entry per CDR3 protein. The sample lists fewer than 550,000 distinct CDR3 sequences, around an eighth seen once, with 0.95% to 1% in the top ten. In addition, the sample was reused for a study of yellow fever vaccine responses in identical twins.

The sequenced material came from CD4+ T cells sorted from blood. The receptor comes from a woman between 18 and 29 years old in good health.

The CDR3 region has the DNA TGTGCCAGCAGTTTCGGTTGGGACACCGGGGAGCTGTTTTTT. This translates into CASSFGWDTGELFF. The gene calls are TRBV12-3 or TRBV12-4 and TRBJ2-2; D uncertain. V lost 3 bases to trimming and J lost 3 bases, with 8 bases between them. This CDR3 contains 14 residues.